The 27 T cell receptor beta chains given below trace back to one sample, sequenced in a study of cytotoxic CD8 clonotypes in ibrutinib-treated CLL. The protocol was immunoSEQ multiplex PCR, while the TCRdb copy is restricted to in-frame clones and leaves out a portion. The sample lists 250,000 or so clones; 70% were seen once. The sample consisted of PBMCs, taken after 24 months of ibrutinib treatment. Receptors originate from a human donor with chronic lymphocytic leukemia.

This CDR3 is CASSLGTSGSPYNEQFF. CDR3 DNA sequence: TGTGCCAGCAGTTTAGGGACTAGCGGGAGTCCCTACAATGAGCAGTTCTTC. This sequence joins TRBV5-5 and TRBJ2-1; TRBD2 matches 14 bases. J was trimmed by 2 bases and V by 5 bases; bases with no gene match: 6. Per the germline V gene, CDR1 is SGHKS and CDR2 is YYEKEE (reference sequence). The CDR3 loop spans 17 amino acids.

The J gene is TRBJ1-2, the V gene TRBV6-6; 8 nucleotides align to TRBD1. This CDR3 comprises 16 residues. Germline CDR1 reads MNHNY; CDR2 reads SVGAGI (reference sequence). Trimming removed 2 bases from V and 2 bases from J; junction bases left unmatched: 7. The CDR3 loop is CASSYAPGQDNYGYTF. The CDR3 nucleotides are TGTGCCAGCAGTTACGCTCCGGGACAGGACAACTATGGCTACACCTTC.

This clone was detected only once. The junction departs from germline at one end; a sequencing error may be responsible. The chain has TRBV28 and TRBJ2-5; D remains ambiguous. Germline-derived CDR1 and CDR2 are MDHEN and SYDVKM. The CDR3 loop spans 12 amino acids. The CDR3 sequence: CASSLSQGTQYF. The CDR3 DNA sequence: TGTGCCAGCAGTTTAAGCCAAGGGACCCAGTACTTC. The variable domain in full, with the rest retrieved from reference TRBV28 and TRBJ2-5, is DVKVTQSSRYLVKRTGEKVFLECVQDMDHENMFWYRQDPGLGLRLIYFSYDVKMKEKGDIPEGYSVSREKKERFSLILESASTNQTSMYLCASSLSQGTQYFGPGTRLLVL.

This clone was counted only a few times. The chain couples TRBV9 to TRBJ2-3; the D gene could be TRBD1 or TRBD2 (5 bases each). The CDR3 consists of 16 residues. Trimming stripped 1 base from V and 2 bases from J, with 14 bases between. Per germline, CDR1 SGDLS and CDR2 YYNGEE. The DNA for the CDR3 is TGTGCCAGCAGCGTAAGCTCCCGAGGGGCCACAGATACGCAGTATTTT. The encoded protein is CASSVSSRGATDTQYF.

This clone appeared a few times. Distinct nucleotide sequences in the sample also encode this CDR3. This sequence joins TRBV20-1 and TRBJ2-4; either TRBD1 or TRBD2 may supply D (5 bases each). Germline V lookup: CDR1 DFQATT, CDR2 SNEGSKA (reference sequence). The CDR3 covers 11 residues. V shed 6 bases and J shed 8 bases, with 11 bases lying between them. The CDR3 spells CSAGPRDIQYF. The DNA of the CDR3 is TGCAGTGCGGGACCCAGGGACATTCAGTACTTC.

The rearrangement uses TRBV2 and TRBJ2-7; no clear D gene. V shed 10 bases and J shed 0 bases, with 10 bases lying between them. The germline V gene encodes CDR1 SNHLY and CDR2 FYNNEI. This CDR3 has 12 amino acids. CDR3 in amino acids: CATSGSSYEQYF. The DNA of the CDR3 is TGTGCCACCTCCGGCAGCTCCTACGAGCAGTACTTC.

The chain carries TRBV29-1 and TRBJ2-7, with D unresolved. The CDR3 has 12 amino acids. The germline V and J ends were trimmed by 4 bases and 7 bases, with 14 bases remaining between them. Germline lookup yields CDR1 SQVTM and CDR2 ANQGSEA. The DNA for the CDR3 is TGCAGCGTTGGCGACCCATTTAGGGAGCAGTACTTC. It specifies CSVGDPFREQYF.

Only a few counts were recorded for this clone. This chain joins TRBV9 and TRBJ2-7; unclear D gene. Trimming removed 0 bases at V and 5 bases at J, with 6 bases between. The germline gives CDR1 SGDLS, CDR2 YYNGEE. The length of the CDR3 is 12 residues. The CDR3 loop is CASSVDGDEQYF. The DNA of the CDR3 is TGTGCCAGCAGCGTAGACGGTGACGAGCAGTACTTC. Full variable domain (missing parts from reference TRBV9 and TRBJ2-7): DSGVTQTPKHLITATGQRVTLRCSPRSGDLSVYWYQQSLDQGLQFLIQYYNGEERAKGNILERFSAQQFPDLHSELNLSSLELGDSALYFCASSVDGDEQYFGPGTRLTVT.

The chain has TRBV9 and TRBJ1-5; 10 nucleotides align to TRBD1. The V and J ends lost 0 bases and 5 bases, in that order; junction bases with no gene match: 2. The CDR3 has 15 residues. The V gene's germline CDR1 is SGDLS and CDR2 YYNGEE. The CDR3 reads CASSVEDRGDQPQHF. The CDR3 region has the DNA TGTGCCAGCAGCGTAGAGGACAGGGGGGATCAGCCCCAGCATTTT.

The genes are TRBV5-6 and TRBJ2-7, with 7 nucleotides matching TRBD2. The CDR3 length is 14 residues. V gave up 4 bases and J gave up 1 base; unmatched junction bases: 5. Germline CDR1 reads SGHDT; CDR2 reads YYEEEE. CDR3 loop: CASSPSGGSYEQYF. Here the CDR3 DNA reads TGTGCCAGCAGCCCCTCGGGGGGTTCCTACGAGCAGTACTTC. Together with reference TRBV5-6 and TRBJ2-7, the CDR3 gives the full variable domain: DAGVTQSPTHLIKTRGQQVTLRCSPKSGHDTVSWYQQALGQGPQFIFQYYEEEERQRGNFPDRFSGHQFPNYSSELNVNALLLGDSALYLCASSPSGGSYEQYFGPGTRLTVT.

This clone occurred once. This chain links TRBV6-5 with TRBJ2-7; D is possibly TRBD2 (6 bases). Germline CDR1 and CDR2: MNHEY and SVGAGI. Trimming left V 4 bases short and J 3 bases short, with 13 bases between. The CDR3 runs 14 residues. Written as DNA, the CDR3 is TGTGCCAGCAGTTTAGATTTGGAGGGCTACGAGCAGTACTTC. It specifies CASSLDLEGYEQYF.

V usage is TRBV28 and J usage is TRBJ1-5; TRBD1 agrees at 7 bases. There are 16 residues in the CDR3. Germline V gives CDR1 MDHEN, CDR2 SYDVKM. V shed 4 bases, J shed 11 bases, and the junction held 17 bases outside the gene matches. This CDR3 is CASSSAGTEYFKSQHF. For the CDR3, the DNA is TGTGCCAGCAGTTCCGCCGGGACAGAATACTTCAAGTCCCAGCATTTT. Looking up the rest from reference TRBV28 and TRBJ1-5 gives the full variable domain: DVKVTQSSRYLVKRTGEKVFLECVQDMDHENMFWYRQDPGLGLRLIYFSYDVKMKEKGDIPEGYSVSREKKERFSLILESASTNQTSMYLCASSSAGTEYFKSQHFGDGTRLSIL.

CDR3 in DNA: TGTGCCAGCAGCTTAGGACTTCTCTACGAGCAGTACTTC. It encodes CASSLGLLYEQYF. The chain carries TRBV11-1 and TRBJ2-7; no clear D gene. V shed 1 base and J shed 3 bases, with 7 bases lying between them. The CDR3 runs 13 residues. Germline loops: CDR1 SGHAT, CDR2 FQDESV (reference sequence).

The gene calls are TRBV19 and TRBJ2-5; D not certain. Trimming removed 5 bases at V and 5 bases at J, with 15 bases between. CDR1 LNHDA and CDR2 SQIVND come from the germline V gene (reference sequence). CDR3 length: 14 residues. The DNA of the CDR3 is TGTGCCAGTAGTCTGAGGATGGTAGGGGAGACCCAGTACTTC. Translating it yields CASSLRMVGETQYF.

This chain joins TRBV5-4 and TRBJ2-2; D gene uncertain. The CDR3 runs to 14 residues. V lost 1 base and J 8 bases, leaving 12 bases between the germline ends. Germline V gene lookup returns CDR1 SGHNT and CDR2 YYREEE (reference sequence). The CDR3 nucleotides are TGTGCCAGCAGCTTGCTTCTGTCCGAAGGGGAGCTGTTTTTT. It encodes CASSLLLSEGELFF.

The V and J genes are TRBV7-2 and TRBJ2-7, with D uncertain. V was pared by 2 bases and J by 3 bases, with 5 bases between. This CDR3 spans 12 amino acids. Germline V gene sequence: CDR1 SGHTA, CDR2 FQGNSA. The CDR3, as DNA: TGTGCCAGCAGCTTAACGGGCTACGAGCAGTACTTC. Translating gives CASSLTGYEQYF.

A few counts support this clone. The genes are TRBV4-3 and TRBJ2-7; TRBD2 aligns across 9 bases. Germline CDR1 reads LGHNA; CDR2 reads YSLEER. V was pared by 0 bases and J by 3 bases, with 9 bases of the junction left unmatched. The CDR3 spans 17 residues. Here the CDR3 reads CASSQEAWIAGDYEQYF. The CDR3 DNA sequence: TGCGCCAGCAGCCAAGAGGCCTGGATAGCGGGAGACTACGAGCAGTACTTC.

The CDR3 region is CASSHWVAGVEDTQYF. In nucleotides, the CDR3 is TGTGCCAGCAGCCATTGGGTAGCGGGAGTTGAGGATACGCAGTATTTT. The chain joins TRBV7-8 to TRBJ2-3, with 9 bases that match TRBD2. The length of the CDR3 is 16 residues. The germline V gene encodes CDR1 SGHVS and CDR2 FQNEAQ. V was clipped by 5 bases and J by 6 bases; unmatched bases: 12.

The J gene is TRBJ1-3, the V gene TRBV30, with 7 bases identical to TRBD1. The germline V gene encodes CDR1 GTSNPN and CDR2 SVGIG (reference sequence). CDR3 length: 14 amino acids. J was trimmed by 2 bases and V by 1 base; bases with no gene match: 2. DNA for the CDR3: TGTGCCTGGAGTGCGGGGACAGCTGGAAACACCATATATTTT. Residues: CAWSAGTAGNTIYF. Full variable domain (remainder filled in from reference TRBV30 and TRBJ1-3): SQTIHQWPATLVQPVGSPLSLECTVEGTSNPNLYWYRQAAGRGLQLLFYSVGIGQISSEVPQNLSASRPQDRQFILSSKKLLLSDSGFYLCAWSAGTAGNTIYFGEGSWLTVV.

This clone was recorded only once. The chain employs TRBV30 and TRBJ1-3; D is unresolved. CDR3 length: 14 residues. Germline values: CDR1 GTSNPN, CDR2 SVGIG (reference sequence). V was pared by 0 bases and J by 4 bases, with 10 bases between. The CDR3 sequence: CAWSVDGRGNTIYF. The CDR3 DNA reads TGTGCCTGGAGTGTAGACGGGCGCGGAAACACCATATATTTT.

The V call is TRBV28, the J call TRBJ1-2; tentatively, D is TRBD1 (6 bases). The V and J ends lost 2 bases and 4 bases respectively, with 23 bases between them. The CDR3 loop spans 18 amino acids. Germline values: CDR1 MDHEN, CDR2 SYDVKM. The CDR3, as DNA: TGTGCCAGCAGTTTAGTAGGGAGCAGGGGCGCCAAGAGCTATGGCTACACCTTC. Translation gives CASSLVGSRGAKSYGYTF.

About this clone: The same CDR3 is also encoded by other DNA sequences in this sample. The V call is TRBV7-3, the J call TRBJ2-1; TRBD2 matches 13 bases. The ends lost 5 bases at V and 7 bases at J; junction bases unmatched: 5. This CDR3 contains 15 residues. The germline CDR1 and CDR2 sequences are SGHTA and FQGTGA. The CDR3 sequence is CASSPGLAGDNEQFF. The CDR3 nucleotides read TGTGCCAGCAGCCCCGGACTAGCGGGAGATAATGAGCAGTTCTTC.

This sequence joins TRBV29-1 and TRBJ2-7; 9 bases match TRBD2. The germline V gene has CDR1 SQVTM and CDR2 ANQGSEA. J gave up 4 bases and V 3 bases, and 4 bases lay outside the gene matches. The CDR3 has 13 residues. The CDR3 sequence: CSVEVAGEYEQYF. CDR3 sequence (DNA): TGCAGCGTTGAGGTAGCGGGAGAGTACGAGCAGTACTTC.

The sample holds a few counts of this clone. CDR3 nucleotide sequence: TGTGCCTTCAGGGCGGGGTACACTGAAGCTTTCTTT. It specifies CAFRAGYTEAFF. The chain couples TRBV30 to TRBJ1-1; possible D gene TRBD1, 5 bases. V lost 7 bases and J 3 bases, leaving 12 bases between the germline ends. Per germline, CDR1 GTSNPN and CDR2 SVGIG (reference sequence). The CDR3 consists of 12 residues. Together with reference TRBV30 and TRBJ1-1, the CDR3 gives the full variable domain: SQTIHQWPATLVQPVGSPLSLECTVEGTSNPNLYWYRQAAGRGLQLLFYSVGIGQISSEVPQNLSASRPQDRQFILSSKKLLLSDSGFYLCAFRAGYTEAFFGQGTRLTVV.

The rearrangement joins TRBV6-6 to TRBJ1-1; no firm D call. The CDR3 has 14 amino acids. V dropped 0 bases and J dropped 0 bases, with 5 bases sitting between them. Germline assignment: CDR1 MNHNY and CDR2 SVGAGI (reference sequence). CDR3: CASSYSILNTEAFF. The DNA for the CDR3 is TGTGCCAGCAGTTACTCGATACTGAACACTGAAGCTTTCTTT.

The CDR3 reads CASSYSSTGGTEAFF. DNA for the CDR3: TGTGCCAGCAGTTACTCGTCTACAGGGGGCACTGAAGCTTTCTTT. The chain recombines TRBV6-5 with TRBJ1-1, with 8 nucleotides matching TRBD1. The CDR3 is 15 amino acids. Germline V gene lookup returns CDR1 MNHEY and CDR2 SVGAGI. The V segment lost 0 bases and the J segment 4 bases; nucleotides outside the gene matches: 4.

The CDR3 protein is CASSFGTSGGVEQFF. The CDR3 DNA reads TGTGCCAGCAGCTTCGGGACTAGCGGAGGAGTTGAGCAGTTCTTC. The V and J genes are TRBV7-3 and TRBJ2-1; 11 bases map to TRBD2. Trimming at V came to 3 bases and at J to 9 bases, leaving 7 bases not matched to a gene. Germline values: CDR1 SGHTA, CDR2 FQGTGA. This CDR3 region has 15 residues. Full variable domain (outside the CDR3, taken from reference TRBV7-3 and TRBJ2-1): GAGVSQTPSNKVTEKGKYVELRCDPISGHTALYWYRQSLGQGPEFLIYFQGTGAADDSGLPNDRFFAVRPEGSVSTLKIQRTERGDSAVYLCASSFGTSGGVEQFFGPGTRLTVL.